These 20 T cell receptor beta chains came from one sample sequenced in a study of cytomegalovirus exposure and HLA in healthy donors. The PCR ran on 60 Vbeta and 13 Jbeta primers. Data came from immunoSEQ multiplex PCR; TCRdb stores just in-frame clones and leaves some out. This sample's table reports some 84,000 clones. The sequencing input was PBMCs. Receptors originate from a man aged 45-65 years in good health and CMV-seronegative.

The rearrangement joins TRBV5-1 to TRBJ2-5; D is perhaps TRBD2 (5 bases). Germline CDR1 SGHRS, CDR2 YFSETQ. This CDR3 region has 15 residues. The V end was cut by 4 bases, the J end by 0 bases, with 13 bases between. CDR3 coding DNA: TGCGCCAGCAGCCACCAGCGGATGTACCAAGAGACCCAGTACTTC. Translated: CASSHQRMYQETQYF.

V usage is TRBV25-1 and J usage is TRBJ2-7; TRBD1 is a possible D gene (7 bases). CDR3 length: 14 amino acids. Germline CDR1 reads MGHDK; CDR2 reads SYGVNS. Trimming removed 3 bases at V and 0 bases at J, with 9 bases between. The DNA of the CDR3 is TGTGCCAGCAGTGAGCGGGACAGCTCCTACGAGCAGTACTTC. Its protein product is CASSERDSSYEQYF.

The chain links TRBV5-4 to TRBJ2-5; tentative D call: TRBD2 (5 bases). Germline loops: CDR1 SGHNT, CDR2 YYREEE (reference sequence). With 3 bases removed from V and 1 base from J, the gap between germline ends came to 13 bases. This CDR3 has 15 residues. The CDR3 DNA reads TGTGCCAGCAGCTCGGATACTAGAGGCCAAGAGACCCAGTACTTC. Translating it yields CASSSDTRGQETQYF.

V gene TRBV4-3 combines with J gene TRBJ1-5, with D tentatively TRBD1 (6 bases). Germline assignment: CDR1 LGHNA and CDR2 YSLEER. This CDR3 has 15 residues. Trimming pared 2 bases from V and 0 bases from J, leaving 8 bases between. The CDR3 loop reads CASSQLQGSNQPQHF. In nucleotides, the CDR3 is TGCGCCAGCAGCCAACTACAGGGTAGCAATCAGCCCCAGCATTTT.

The V and J genes are TRBV5-4 and TRBJ2-5, with a weak D call TRBD2 (5 bases). The CDR3 extends over 13 amino acids. Germline V CDR1 and CDR2: SGHNT, YYREEE (reference sequence). V lost 3 bases and J lost 2, with 8 bases in between. This CDR3 reads CASSSRLQETQYF. The CDR3 DNA reads as TGTGCCAGCAGCTCTAGACTACAAGAGACCCAGTACTTC.

This chain links TRBV29-1 with TRBJ1-1; D perhaps matches TRBD1 (5 bases). The CDR3 consists of 16 residues. Trimming pared 1 base from V and 1 base from J, leaving 16 bases between. Germline V gives CDR1 SQVTM, CDR2 ANQGSEA. The CDR3 nucleotides read TGCAGCGTTGAAGCGAAACCCGACAGCAGGAACACTGAAGCTTTCTTT. Protein product: CSVEAKPDSRNTEAFF.

The chain employs TRBV2 and TRBJ1-6; 7 nucleotides line up with TRBD1. The ends lost 8 bases at V and 8 bases at J; junction bases unmatched: 9. The CDR3 is 14 amino acids. CDR1 is SNHLY and CDR2 is FYNNEI in the germline V gene. The CDR3 reads CASSWTGTDSPLHF. As DNA, the CDR3 is TGTGCCAGCTCCTGGACAGGAACGGATTCACCCCTCCACTTT.

The chain combines TRBV5-1 with TRBJ2-2; D may be TRBD1 (5 bases). Per the germline V gene, CDR1 is SGHRS and CDR2 is YFSETQ. The V and J ends lost 0 bases and 1 base respectively, with 7 bases between them. The CDR3 contains 15 residues. The CDR3 DNA reads TGCGCCAGCAGCTTGGATACAGGGAACACCGGGGAGCTGTTTTTT. Amino acid sequence: CASSLDTGNTGELFF.

V and J are TRBV28 and TRBJ1-2, with TRBD1 matching 9 bases. Trimming removed 3 bases from V and 7 bases from J; junction bases left unmatched: 12. The CDR3 extends over 16 amino acids. Germline V gives CDR1 MDHEN, CDR2 SYDVKM. CDR3 sequence: CASSFPVRTGEGGYTF. The CDR3 region has the DNA TGTGCCAGCAGTTTCCCCGTGAGGACAGGGGAGGGTGGCTACACCTTC.

This chain uses TRBV10-2 with TRBJ2-6, with 8 bases matching TRBD2. Germline V gene sequence: CDR1 WSHSY, CDR2 SAAADI. CDR3 length: 19 residues. The J segment lost 0 bases and the V segment lost 4 bases, leaving 11 bases of the junction unmatched. The CDR3 spells CASSGRLVRGVSGANVLTF. CDR3 DNA sequence: TGCGCCAGCAGTGGCCGACTAGTGCGGGGGGTCTCTGGGGCCAACGTCCTGACTTTC.

The chain has TRBV6-6 and TRBJ2-3, with TRBD1 matching over 7 bases. V dropped 6 bases and J dropped 3; count of bases not matched to a gene: 6. There are 14 residues in the CDR3. CDR1 is MNHNY, CDR2 SVGAGI, per germline (reference sequence). The CDR3 nucleotides read TGTGCCAGCAGGACAGGGCCAATTACAGATACGCAGTATTTT. Residues: CASRTGPITDTQYF.

This sequence joins TRBV28 and TRBJ1-6; 7 nucleotides agree with TRBD1. Germline V gene lookup returns CDR1 MDHEN and CDR2 SYDVKM. Germline trimming cut 5 bases from V and 7 bases from J; bases unmatched to any gene: 17. The CDR3 is 18 amino acids. The CDR3: CASSPSLITGTVNSPLHF. In DNA, the CDR3 is TGTGCCAGCAGTCCCTCCCTTATAACCGGGACAGTCAATTCACCCCTCCACTTT.

The chain joins TRBV6-5 to TRBJ2-7, with D perhaps matching TRBD2 (6 bases). Trimming pared 4 bases from V and 3 bases from J, leaving 16 bases between. The CDR3 covers 15 residues. Germline-derived CDR1 and CDR2 are MNHEY and SVGAGI. The chain's CDR3 is CASSSNAGSFYEQYF. In DNA, the CDR3 is TGTGCCAGCAGTTCTAACGCGGGGTCTTTCTACGAGCAGTACTTC.

Here the CDR3 DNA reads TGTGCCAGCAGCCCAAGTCACAGGGGGCGCTTCTCCGAGCAGTACTTC. Translated: CASSPSHRGRFSEQYF. V gene TRBV5-4 combines with J gene TRBJ2-7, with 9 bases identical to TRBD1. V lost 4 bases, J lost 6 bases, and 14 bases stayed unmatched. The CDR3 consists of 16 residues. Looked up from germline, CDR1 is SGHNT and CDR2 is YYREEE (reference sequence). The full variable domain, with the rest looked up from reference TRBV5-4 and TRBJ2-7, is ETGVTQSPTHLIKTRGQQVTLRCSSQSGHNTVSWYQQALGQGPQFIFQYYREEENGRGNFPPRFSGLQFPNYSSELNVNALELDDSALYLCASSPSHRGRFSEQYFGPGTRLTVT.

The chain links TRBV7-8 to TRBJ1-5; D perhaps matches TRBD1 (6 bases). The CDR3 loop spans 12 amino acids. Germline lookup yields CDR1 SGHVS and CDR2 FQNEAQ. Trimming left V 6 bases short and J 4 bases short, with 7 bases between. The CDR3 protein is CASSQGNQPQHF. CDR3 bases: TGTGCCAGCAGTCAGGGGAATCAGCCCCAGCATTTT.

The rearrangement links TRBV9 to TRBJ2-5; 10 bases fit TRBD1. Near its end, the DNA agrees better with TRBJ2-7, so the J call may be wrong. CDR1 and CDR2 (germline): SGDLS, YYNGEE. This CDR3 is 16 amino acids long. The CDR3 nucleotides read TGTGCCAGCAGCGGACACGCCGGGACAGGGGCCTACGAGCAGTACTTC. The encoded protein is CASSGHAGTGAYEQYF.

The chain recombines TRBV4-3 with TRBJ2-7; 15 bases fit TRBD2. The germline V gene has CDR1 LGHNA and CDR2 YSLEER. J lost 2 bases, V lost 1 base, and 3 bases had no gene match. CDR3 length equals 17 residues. The CDR3 bases are TGCGCCAGCAGCCAAGGGACTAGCGGGGGGGCGGCCTACGAGCAGTACTTC. Amino acid sequence: CASSQGTSGGAAYEQYF.

In regard to this clone: Other nucleotide sequences in the sample specify the same CDR3. The CDR3 loop reads CASSPTLTGNYEQYF. The CDR3 DNA follows: TGTGCCAGCTCACCGACACTGACAGGAAACTACGAGCAGTACTTC. V is TRBV18 and J is TRBJ2-7, with D perhaps matching TRBD1 (6 bases). V shed 3 bases and J shed 3 bases, with 15 bases lying between them. The CDR3 sequence is 15 residues long. Looked up from germline, CDR1 is KGHSH and CDR2 is LQKENI.

V and J are TRBV7-9 and TRBJ2-7, with 9 positions matching TRBD1. The germline CDR1 and CDR2 sequences are SEHNR and FQNEAQ (reference sequence). The CDR3 is 15 amino acids. V was pared by 5 bases and J by 2 bases, with 7 bases of the junction left unmatched. The CDR3: CASSPRDRAAYEQYF. CDR3 bases: TGTGCCAGCAGCCCCCGGGACAGGGCCGCCTACGAGCAGTACTTC.

This chain links TRBV7-9 with TRBJ1-1; tentative D call: TRBD1 (5 bases). V was shortened by 1 base and J by 6 bases, with 12 bases between the two germline ends. Germline loops: CDR1 SEHNR, CDR2 FQNEAQ (reference sequence). The CDR3 totals 14 residues. The chain's CDR3 is CASSLVVGDSEAFF. The DNA for the CDR3 is TGTGCCAGCAGCTTAGTAGTGGGGGACTCTGAAGCTTTCTTT.